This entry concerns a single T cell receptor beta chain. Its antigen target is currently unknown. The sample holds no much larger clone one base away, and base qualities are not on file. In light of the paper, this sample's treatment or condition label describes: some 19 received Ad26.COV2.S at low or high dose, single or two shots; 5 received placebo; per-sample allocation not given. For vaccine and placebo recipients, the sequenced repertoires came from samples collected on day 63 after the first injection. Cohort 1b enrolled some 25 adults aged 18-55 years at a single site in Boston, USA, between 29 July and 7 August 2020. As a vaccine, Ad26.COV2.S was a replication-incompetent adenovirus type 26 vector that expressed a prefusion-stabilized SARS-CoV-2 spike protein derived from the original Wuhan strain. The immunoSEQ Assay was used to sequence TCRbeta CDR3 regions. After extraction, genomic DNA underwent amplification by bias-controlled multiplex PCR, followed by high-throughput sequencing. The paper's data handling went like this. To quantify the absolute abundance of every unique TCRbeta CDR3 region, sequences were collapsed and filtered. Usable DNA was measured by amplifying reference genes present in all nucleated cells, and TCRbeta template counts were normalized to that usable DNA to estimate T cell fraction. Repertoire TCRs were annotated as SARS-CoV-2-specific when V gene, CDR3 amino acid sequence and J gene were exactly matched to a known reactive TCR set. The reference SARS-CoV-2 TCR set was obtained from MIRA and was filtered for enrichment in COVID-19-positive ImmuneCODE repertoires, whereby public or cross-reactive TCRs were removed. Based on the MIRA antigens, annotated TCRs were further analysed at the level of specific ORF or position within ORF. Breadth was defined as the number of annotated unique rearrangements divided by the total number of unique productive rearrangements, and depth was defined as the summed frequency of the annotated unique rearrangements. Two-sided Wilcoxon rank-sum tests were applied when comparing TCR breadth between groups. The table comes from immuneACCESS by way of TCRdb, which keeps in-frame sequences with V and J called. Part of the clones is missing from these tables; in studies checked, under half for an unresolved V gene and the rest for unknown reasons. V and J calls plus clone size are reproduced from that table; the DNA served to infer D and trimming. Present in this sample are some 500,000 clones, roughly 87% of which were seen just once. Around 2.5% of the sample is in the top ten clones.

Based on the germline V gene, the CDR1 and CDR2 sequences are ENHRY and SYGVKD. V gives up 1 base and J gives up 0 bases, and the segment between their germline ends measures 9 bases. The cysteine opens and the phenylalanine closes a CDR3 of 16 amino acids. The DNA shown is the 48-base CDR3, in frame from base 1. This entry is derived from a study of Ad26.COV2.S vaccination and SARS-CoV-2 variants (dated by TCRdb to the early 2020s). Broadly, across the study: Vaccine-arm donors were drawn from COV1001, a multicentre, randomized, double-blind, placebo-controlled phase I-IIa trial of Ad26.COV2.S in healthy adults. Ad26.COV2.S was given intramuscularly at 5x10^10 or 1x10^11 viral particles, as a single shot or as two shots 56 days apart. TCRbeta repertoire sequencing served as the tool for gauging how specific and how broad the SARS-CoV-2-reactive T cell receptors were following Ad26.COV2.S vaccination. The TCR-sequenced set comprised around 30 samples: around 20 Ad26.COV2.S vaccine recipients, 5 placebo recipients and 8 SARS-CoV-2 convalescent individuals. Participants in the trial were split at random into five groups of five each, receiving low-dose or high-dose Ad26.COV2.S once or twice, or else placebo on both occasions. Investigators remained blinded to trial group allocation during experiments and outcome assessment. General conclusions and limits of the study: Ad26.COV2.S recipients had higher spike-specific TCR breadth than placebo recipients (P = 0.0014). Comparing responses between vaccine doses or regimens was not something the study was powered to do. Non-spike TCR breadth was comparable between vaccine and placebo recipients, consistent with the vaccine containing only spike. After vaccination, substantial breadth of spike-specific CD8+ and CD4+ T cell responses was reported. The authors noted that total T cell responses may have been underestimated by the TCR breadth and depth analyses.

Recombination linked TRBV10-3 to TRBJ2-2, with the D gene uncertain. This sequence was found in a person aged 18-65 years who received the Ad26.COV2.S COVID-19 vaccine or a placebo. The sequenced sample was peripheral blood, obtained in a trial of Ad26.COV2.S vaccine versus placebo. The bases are TGTGCCATCAGTGAGTTAGGCGCCGCGAACACCGGGGAGCTGTTTTTT. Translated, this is CAISELGAANTGELFF.